The rows below give T cell receptor beta chains drawn from one sample of a study of CD8 T cells in ankylosing spondylitis. TCRdb itself ran the 5' RACE reads through MiXCR, one entry per CDR3 protein. The sample consists of around 540,000 distinct CDR3 sequences, roughly 13% of them appearing once. Specimen: blood, either unsorted or a sorted T cell fraction (not recorded which). The receptor set was obtained from a male donor with ankylosing spondylitis. Each CDR3 is given with its conserved first and last residue. Fields, in order: V gene, J gene, D gene, clone size, CDR3 protein, CDR3 DNA. A D gene is named only where the DNA matches it firmly. Clone size, where shown, is once, few, many, or a class for clones that have expanded.

>TRBV10-3|TRBJ2-1|TRBD1|NA
CAISSDRGGYNEQFF
TGTGCCATCAGTTCGGACAGGGGGGGCTACAATGAGCAGTTCTTC
>TRBV20-1|TRBJ2-7|NA|few
CSARDGGSYEQYF
TGCAGTGCTAGGGATGGGGGCTCCTACGAGCAGTACTTC
>TRBV7-2|TRBJ1-1|NA|few
CASSPRPNGSPRAFF
TGTGCCAGCAGCCCTCGGCCCAATGGGTCCCCACGGGCTTTCTTT
>TRBV12-3/TRBV12-4|TRBJ2-3|TRBD2|many
CASSLEAGGVADTQYF
TGTGCCAGCAGTTTAGAAGCGGGAGGAGTCGCAGATACGCAGTATTTT
>TRBV20-1|TRBJ2-7|NA|NA
CSTPNRDSAYEQYF
TGCAGTACCCCCAACAGGGATAGCGCCTACGAGCAGTACTTC
>TRBV7-2|TRBJ2-3|NA|many
CASSPFGYTQYF
TGTGCCAGCAGCCCCTTCGGGTATACGCAGTATTTT
>TRBV20-1|TRBJ1-1|TRBD1|many
CSAAQGATEAFF
TGCAGTGCTGCCCAGGGGGCGACTGAAGCTTTCTTT
>TRBV11-2|TRBJ2-4|TRBD2|NA
CASSALAGGSLAKNIQYF
TGTGCCAGCAGCGCACTAGCGGGAGGGTCCTTAGCCAAAAACATTCAGTACTTC
>TRBV20-1|TRBJ2-3|TRBD1|NA
CSARAETGVDTQYF
TGCAGTGCTAGAGCCGAGACAGGGGTGGATACGCAGTATTTT
>TRBV3-1|TRBJ2-7|NA|NA
CASSQDGGYSYEQYF
TGTGCCAGCAGCCAAGATGGAGGGTACTCCTACGAGCAGTACTTC
>TRBV7-7|TRBJ2-1|NA|NA
CASSLWGPNEQFF
TGTGCCAGCAGCTTATGGGGGCCTAATGAGCAGTTCTTC
>TRBV7-8|TRBJ2-7|NA|NA
CASSPRRAISYEQYF
TGTGCCAGCAGCCCCCGGCGGGCCATTTCCTACGAGCAGTACTTC
>TRBV9|TRBJ2-1|TRBD2|few
CASSRWGGPYNEQFF
TGTGCCAGCAGCCGCTGGGGGGGTCCCTACAATGAGCAGTTCTTC
>TRBV12-3/TRBV12-4|TRBJ2-5|TRBD2|NA
CASSLGSGRTQETQYF
TGTGCCAGCAGTTTAGGTAGCGGGAGGACGCAAGAGACCCAGTACTTC
>TRBV20-1|TRBJ2-7|NA|NA
CSAKTDSYEQYF
TGCAGTGCTAAGACAGACTCCTACGAGCAGTACTTC
>TRBV20-1|TRBJ1-5|TRBD1|many
CSASGDREENQPQHF
TGCAGTGCTAGCGGCGACAGGGAGGAAAATCAGCCCCAGCATTTT
>TRBV20-1|TRBJ1-1|TRBD1|many
CSAPRQGAEITEAFF
TGCAGTGCCCCTCGACAGGGGGCGGAGATCACTGAAGCTTTCTTT
>TRBV11-2|TRBJ1-2|NA|NA
CASSLDPDGYGYTF
TGTGCCAGCAGCTTAGATCCAGACGGCTATGGCTACACCTTC
>TRBV3-1|TRBJ2-3|NA|NA
CASSQGTTDTDTQYF
TGTGCCAGCAGCCAAGGGACGACAGACACAGATACGCAGTATTTT
>TRBV7-8|TRBJ2-1|NA|few
CASSPWDRNNEQFF
TGTGCCAGCAGCCCATGGGACCGAAACAATGAGCAGTTCTTC
>TRBV29-1|TRBJ2-1|NA|NA
CSVEDMLAREQFF
TGCAGCGTTGAAGATATGCTAGCTCGGGAGCAGTTCTTC
>TRBV11-2|TRBJ2-1|NA|NA
CASSLMGRIPMYEQFF
TGTGCCAGCAGCCTGATGGGGCGTATACCTATGTATGAGCAGTTCTTC
>TRBV18|TRBJ1-3|NA|NA
CASSPTGTFGNTIYF
TGTGCCAGCTCACCAACCGGGACATTCGGAAACACCATATATTTT
>TRBV12-3/TRBV12-4|TRBJ2-7|TRBD2|many
CASSFIAGGPPGGEQYF
TGTGCCAGCAGTTTTATAGCGGGAGGCCCTCCCGGAGGCGAGCAGTACTTC
>TRBV5-1|TRBJ2-3|NA|many
CASSLDGQPTDTQYF
TGCGCCAGCAGCTTGGATGGGCAACCCACAGATACGCAGTATTTT
>TRBV12-5|TRBJ2-1|NA|few
CASGPPLAGASYNEQFF
TGTGCTAGTGGTCCGCCCTTGGCAGGGGCATCCTACAATGAGCAGTTCTTC
>TRBV18|TRBJ2-3|NA|few
CASSPPVVSTDTQYF
TGTGCCAGCTCACCACCGGTAGTAAGCACAGATACGCAGTATTTT
>TRBV12-3/TRBV12-4|TRBJ1-1|NA|NA
CASSLIVGGNRF
TGTGCCAGCAGTTTAATTGTGGGCGGAAATAGGTTT
>TRBV20-1|TRBJ2-1|NA|many
CSACRSDTEQFF
TGCAGTGCTTGCCGAAGTGACACTGAGCAGTTCTTC
>TRBV12-3/TRBV12-4|TRBJ2-7|NA|NA
CARCFWGGGMVAAYEQYF
TGTGCCCGCTGTTTTTGGGGTGGGGGAATGGTCGCTGCCTACGAGCAGTACTTC
>TRBV7-9|TRBJ2-7|NA|few
CASSSDWAYEQYF
TGTGCCAGCAGCTCGGACTGGGCCTACGAGCAGTACTTC
>TRBV5-1|TRBJ2-3|TRBD2|NA
CASSRTTSGTSTDTQYF
TGCGCCAGCAGCCGTACGACTAGCGGAACTAGCACAGATACGCAGTATTTT
>TRBV20-1|TRBJ2-7|NA|few
CSARDPGAYEQYF
TGCAGTGCTAGAGACCCAGGGGCCTACGAGCAGTACTTC
>TRBV2|TRBJ2-1|TRBD2|NA
CASSEVVGGTYNEQFF
TGTGCCAGCAGTGAAGTGGTGGGGGGGACCTACAATGAGCAGTTCTTC
>TRBV20-1|TRBJ1-2|NA|NA
CSPSDGSNYGYTF
TGCAGTCCCTCCGATGGGTCGAACTATGGCTACACCTTC
>TRBV30|TRBJ1-2|NA|NA
CAWRRGRYYGYTF
TGTGCCTGGAGGCGGGGACGTTATTATGGCTACACCTTC
>TRBV5-1|TRBJ2-5|NA|few
CASSSTRNQIQETQYF
TGCGCCAGCAGCTCCACTAGAAACCAAATACAAGAGACCCAGTACTTC
>TRBV24-1|TRBJ2-3|TRBD2|few
CATSDPGTSGPYTDTQYF
TGTGCCACCAGTGATCCGGGGACTAGCGGACCGTACACAGATACGCAGTATTTT
>TRBV14|TRBJ2-7|NA|NA
CASSHGVWDEQYF
TGTGCCAGCAGCCACGGGGTTTGGGACGAGCAGTACTTC
>TRBV29-1|TRBJ1-2|NA|few
CSVESGTGLGTF
TGCAGCGTTGAGTCAGGGACCGGGCTGGGGACCTTC
>TRBV29-1|TRBJ2-2|TRBD2|few
CSIRGGPSNTGELFF
TGCAGCATCCGCGGGGGGCCTTCAAACACCGGGGAGCTGTTTTTT
>TRBV20-1|TRBJ1-1|TRBD1|NA
CSARSGTGDTEAFF
TGCAGTGCTAGATCCGGGACAGGGGACACTGAAGCTTTCTTT
>TRBV20-1|TRBJ2-1|TRBD2|few
CSARDRTSGSSYNEQFF
TGCAGTGCTAGAGATAGGACTAGCGGGAGCTCCTACAATGAGCAGTTCTTC
>TRBV11-2|TRBJ2-2|NA|many
CASSSQGGAGTGELFF
TGTGCCAGCAGCTCACAGGGGGGGGCTGGAACCGGGGAGCTGTTTTTT
>TRBV5-1|TRBJ2-5|NA|few
CASSFDRASMETQYF
TGCGCCAGCAGCTTCGACCGGGCTAGCATGGAGACCCAGTACTTC
>TRBV5-5|TRBJ2-1|TRBD2|NA
CASVRDYLYNEQFF
TGTGCCAGCGTCCGGGACTACCTCTACAATGAGCAGTTCTTC
>TRBV20-1|TRBJ1-6|TRBD1|many
CSAPPTGANSPLHF
TGCAGTGCCCCCCCGACAGGGGCGAATTCACCCCTCCACTTT
>TRBV20-1|TRBJ2-1|NA|few
CSAAWPGMIVSYNEQFF
TGCAGTGCCGCTTGGCCAGGGATGATCGTCTCCTACAATGAGCAGTTCTTC
>TRBV20-1|TRBJ2-3|NA|many
CSARNRASATDTQYF
TGCAGTGCTAGAAACCGGGCCTCCGCCACAGATACGCAGTATTTT
>TRBV18|TRBJ2-1|NA|NA
CASSPSGYSVVSNVQFF
TGTGCCAGCTCACCATCGGGGTACAGTGTGGTGTCCAATGTGCAGTTCTTC
>TRBV12-3/TRBV12-4|TRBJ2-2|NA|NA
CASMPVGGAAGELFF
TGTGCCAGCATGCCTGTGGGGGGAGCGGCCGGGGAGCTGTTTTTT
>TRBV20-1|TRBJ2-1|NA|NA
CSAHQWGSLYNEQFF
TGCAGTGCTCACCAATGGGGTTCCCTCTACAATGAGCAGTTCTTC
>TRBV7-2|TRBJ2-5|TRBD1|many
CASSKQGGLQETQYF
TGTGCCAGCAGCAAACAGGGGGGTCTACAAGAGACCCAGTACTTC
>TRBV20-1|TRBJ2-1|NA|few
CSARSKGNNEQFF
TGCAGTGCTAGAAGTAAGGGGAACAATGAGCAGTTCTTC
>TRBV7-9|TRBJ2-3|NA|NA
CASSLDSGYSTDTQYF
TGTGCCAGCAGCTTAGATTCTGGGTACAGCACAGATACGCAGTATTTT
>TRBV20-1|TRBJ2-3|TRBD2|NA
CSATSSGSGTDTQYF
TGCAGTGCCACCTCTAGCGGGAGCGGGACAGATACGCAGTATTTT
>TRBV5-1|TRBJ2-7|TRBD1|NA
CASSKDRGVSYEQYF
TGCGCCAGCAGTAAAGACAGGGGGGTCTCCTACGAGCAGTACTTC
>TRBV7-6|TRBJ2-3|NA|NA
CASSLAHKWSTDTQYF
TGTGCCAGCAGCTTAGCCCACAAGTGGAGCACAGATACGCAGTATTTT
>TRBV5-1|TRBJ2-1|NA|many
CASSEAGMREQFF
TGCGCCAGCAGCGAGGCCGGGATGCGGGAGCAGTTCTTC
>TRBV2|TRBJ1-5|NA|NA
CASSEFSSGSGQPQHF
TGTGCCAGCAGTGAGTTTTCGTCGGGGTCAGGGCAGCCCCAGCATTTT